This is a list of T cell receptor beta chains from one sample in a study of metastatic and nonmetastatic thyroid tumors. With MiXCR, TCRdb called clones anew from the PCR reads. Seen here are 55,000 to 75,000 clones, 15% to 20% observed once, and the top ten hold roughly 12%. The sequenced material came from blood. Receptors originate from a female donor with papillary thyroid cancer or a benign thyroid nodule (not recorded which). Some clones in this sample may be carry-over from other donors' samples. CDR3s include the opening cysteine and the closing phenylalanine or tryptophan. Each record gives: J gene, V gene, clone size, D gene, CDR3 protein, CDR3 DNA. The D gene is left open where the match is weak. The listing skips clone size in some rows; elsewhere it reads once, few, many or a size class.

J gene: TRBJ2-1
V gene: TRBV3-1
clone size: many
D gene: TRBD2
CDR3 protein: CAAGRVAEQFF
CDR3 DNA: TGTGCCGCGGGGAGGGTGGCTGAGCAGTTCTTC

J gene: TRBJ2-7
V gene: TRBV7-6
clone size: many
D gene: .
CDR3 protein: CASSLAHGTASYEQYF
CDR3 DNA: TGTGCCAGCAGCTTAGCGCACGGGACGGCCTCCTACGAGCAGTACTTC

J gene: TRBJ1-6
V gene: TRBV7-2
clone size: many
D gene: .
CDR3 protein: CASSLDPQWGTPLHF
CDR3 DNA: TGTGCCAGCAGCTTAGACCCCCAATGGGGGACACCCCTCCACTTT

J gene: TRBJ1-2
V gene: TRBV6-1
clone size: many
D gene: TRBD1
CDR3 protein: CASSEPPGTAPGGYTF
CDR3 DNA: TGTGCCAGCAGTGAACCGCCGGGGACAGCCCCGGGGGGCTACACCTTC

J gene: TRBJ1-2
V gene: TRBV6-1
clone size: many
D gene: .
CDR3 protein: CASSRLGNYGYTF
CDR3 DNA: TGTGCCAGCAGTCGTTTAGGAAACTATGGCTACACCTTC

J gene: TRBJ2-7
V gene: TRBV6-1
clone size: .
D gene: TRBD1
CDR3 protein: CASIDQDRDRYSYEQYF
CDR3 DNA: TGTGCCAGCATTGATCAGGACAGGGATCGGTACTCCTACGAGCAGTACTTC

J gene: TRBJ2-1
V gene: TRBV9
clone size: many
D gene: TRBD2
CDR3 protein: CASSVGTSVYNEQFF
CDR3 DNA: TGTGCCAGCAGCGTAGGGACTAGCGTGTACAATGAGCAGTTCTTC

J gene: TRBJ2-2
V gene: TRBV4-1
clone size: medium-sized
D gene: .
CDR3 protein: CASSQALGRTNTGELFF
CDR3 DNA: TGCGCCAGCAGCCAAGCTTTGGGCCGAACGAACACCGGGGAGCTGTTTTTT

J gene: TRBJ2-3
V gene: TRBV27
clone size: many
D gene: .
CDR3 protein: CASSSGGRADTQYF
CDR3 DNA: TGTGCCAGCAGTTCTGGAGGGCGTGCAGATACGCAGTATTTT

J gene: TRBJ2-3
V gene: TRBV30
clone size: many
D gene: TRBD1
CDR3 protein: CAWKQWDRGQDTQYF
CDR3 DNA: TGTGCCTGGAAGCAATGGGACAGGGGGCAAGATACGCAGTATTTT

J gene: TRBJ2-7
V gene: TRBV7-2
clone size: once
D gene: TRBD2
CDR3 protein: CASSLERLAGVEQYF
CDR3 DNA: TGTGCCAGCAGCTTAGAGCGACTAGCGGGGGTAGAGCAGTACTTC

J gene: TRBJ1-2
V gene: TRBV11-2
clone size: many
D gene: .
CDR3 protein: CASSPLDGYTF
CDR3 DNA: TGTGCCAGCAGCCCTCTAGATGGCTACACCTTC

J gene: TRBJ1-2
V gene: TRBV9
clone size: .
D gene: .
CDR3 protein: CASSVGGFNYGYTF
CDR3 DNA: TGTGCCAGCAGCGTAGGTGGATTTAACTATGGCTACACCTTC

J gene: TRBJ2-1
V gene: TRBV20-1
clone size: many
D gene: .
CDR3 protein: CSARDPPSGGGNEQFF
CDR3 DNA: TGCAGTGCTAGAGATCCCCCTAGTGGGGGTGGGAATGAGCAGTTCTTC

J gene: TRBJ1-2
V gene: TRBV20-1
clone size: .
D gene: .
CDR3 protein: CSAREQPYGYTF
CDR3 DNA: TGCAGTGCTAGAGAGCAGCCATATGGCTACACCTTC

J gene: TRBJ2-7
V gene: TRBV15
clone size: many
D gene: .
CDR3 protein: CATSIPGNRYEQYF
CDR3 DNA: TGTGCCACCAGCATCCCAGGGAACCGCTACGAGCAGTACTTC

J gene: TRBJ2-7
V gene: TRBV12-3/TRBV12-4
clone size: .
D gene: TRBD2
CDR3 protein: CASSFPLAVRTYEQYF
CDR3 DNA: TGTGCCAGCAGTTTCCCACTAGCGGTACGCACCTACGAGCAGTACTTC

J gene: TRBJ2-7
V gene: TRBV28
clone size: few
D gene: TRBD1
CDR3 protein: CASSSGQGANEQYF
CDR3 DNA: TGTGCCAGCAGTTCGGGACAGGGGGCTAACGAGCAGTACTTC

J gene: TRBJ2-1
V gene: TRBV2
clone size: .
D gene: TRBD1
CDR3 protein: CASSRDRSFF
CDR3 DNA: TGTGCCAGCAGTAGGGACAGATCGTTCTTC

J gene: TRBJ1-6
V gene: TRBV6-1
clone size: few
D gene: TRBD1
CDR3 protein: CASSEGQGASPLHF
CDR3 DNA: TGTGCCAGCAGTGAGGGGCAGGGGGCTTCACCCCTCCACTTT

J gene: TRBJ1-6
V gene: TRBV7-2
clone size: .
D gene: .
CDR3 protein: CASSLEAGFRSPLHF
CDR3 DNA: TGTGCCAGCAGCTTAGAGGCAGGATTTCGTTCACCCCTCCACTTT

J gene: TRBJ2-1
V gene: TRBV6-1
clone size: many
D gene: TRBD2
CDR3 protein: CASRQREGFYNEQFF
CDR3 DNA: TGTGCCAGCAGGCAGCGGGAGGGTTTCTACAATGAGCAGTTCTTC

J gene: TRBJ2-3
V gene: TRBV13
clone size: many
D gene: .
CDR3 protein: CASSLVSRTDTQYF
CDR3 DNA: TGTGCCAGCAGCTTAGTTAGCAGGACAGATACGCAGTATTTT

J gene: TRBJ1-2
V gene: TRBV2
clone size: many
D gene: .
CDR3 protein: CASSLSTVNYGYTF
CDR3 DNA: TGTGCCAGCAGTCTGTCGACAGTTAACTATGGCTACACCTTC

J gene: TRBJ1-6
V gene: TRBV12-3/TRBV12-4
clone size: many
D gene: TRBD1
CDR3 protein: CASTPAGGHNSPLHF
CDR3 DNA: TGTGCCAGCACCCCCGCAGGGGGCCATAATTCACCCCTCCACTTT

J gene: TRBJ2-2
V gene: TRBV27
clone size: many
D gene: .
CDR3 protein: CASSFGPGKNTGELFF
CDR3 DNA: TGTGCCAGCAGTTTTGGGCCCGGGAAAAACACCGGGGAGCTGTTTTTT

J gene: TRBJ1-2
V gene: TRBV6-1
clone size: medium-sized
D gene: TRBD1
CDR3 protein: CASRARDRDYGYTF
CDR3 DNA: TGTGCCAGCAGAGCCCGGGACAGGGACTATGGCTACACCTTC

J gene: TRBJ2-7
V gene: TRBV11-2
clone size: many
D gene: .
CDR3 protein: CASSTGPMTAYEQYF
CDR3 DNA: TGTGCCAGCAGCACAGGCCCCATGACAGCCTACGAGCAGTACTTC

J gene: TRBJ1-2
V gene: TRBV7-9
clone size: many
D gene: .
CDR3 protein: CASSLALGHGYTF
CDR3 DNA: TGTGCCAGCAGCTTAGCTCTTGGCCATGGCTACACCTTC

J gene: TRBJ2-3
V gene: TRBV4-2
clone size: many
D gene: .
CDR3 protein: CASSDMGAYSSTDTQYF
CDR3 DNA: TGTGCCAGCTCCGATATGGGGGCGTACTCAAGCACAGATACGCAGTATTTT

J gene: TRBJ1-1
V gene: TRBV18
clone size: many
D gene: .
CDR3 protein: CASSPMRSRLGTEAFF
CDR3 DNA: TGTGCCAGCTCACCAATGAGGTCCCGTCTGGGCACTGAAGCTTTCTTT

J gene: TRBJ2-3
V gene: TRBV6-5
clone size: many
D gene: TRBD2
CDR3 protein: CASSYSGTSGVGDTQYF
CDR3 DNA: TGTGCCAGCAGTTACTCTGGGACTAGCGGAGTCGGAGATACGCAGTATTTT

J gene: TRBJ2-5
V gene: TRBV3-1
clone size: many
D gene: TRBD2
CDR3 protein: CAISGTPLETQYF
CDR3 DNA: TGTGCTATCAGCGGGACTCCACTGGAGACCCAGTACTTC

J gene: TRBJ2-7
V gene: TRBV6-4
clone size: many
D gene: TRBD1
CDR3 protein: CASSRGQGEYEQYF
CDR3 DNA: TGTGCCAGCAGCCGGGGACAGGGGGAGTACGAGCAGTACTTC

J gene: TRBJ1-1
V gene: TRBV5-1
clone size: many
D gene: .
CDR3 protein: CASSRTLMNTEAFF
CDR3 DNA: TGCGCCAGCTCTCGGACCCTCATGAACACTGAAGCTTTCTTT

J gene: TRBJ2-1
V gene: TRBV20-1
clone size: many
D gene: TRBD2
CDR3 protein: CSALSGLAGEKFF
CDR3 DNA: TGCAGTGCTTTGTCGGGACTAGCGGGAGAAAAGTTCTTC

J gene: TRBJ2-5
V gene: TRBV28
clone size: many
D gene: TRBD2
CDR3 protein: CASSLLAGTGTQYF
CDR3 DNA: TGTGCCAGCAGTTTACTAGCGGGAACTGGGACCCAGTACTTC

J gene: TRBJ2-2
V gene: TRBV27
clone size: few
D gene: .
CDR3 protein: CASSFWQGRTGELFF
CDR3 DNA: TGTGCCAGCAGTTTTTGGCAGGGGCGCACCGGGGAGCTGTTTTTT

J gene: TRBJ1-3
V gene: TRBV7-2
clone size: .
D gene: .
CDR3 protein: CASSFRGPGNTIYF
CDR3 DNA: TGTGCCAGCAGCTTCAGGGGACCTGGAAACACCATATATTTT

J gene: TRBJ2-1
V gene: TRBV19
clone size: many
D gene: .
CDR3 protein: CASSMLGAAVGGGSYNEQFF
CDR3 DNA: TGTGCCAGTAGTATGTTGGGAGCCGCGGTGGGGGGAGGTTCCTACAATGAGCAGTTCTTC